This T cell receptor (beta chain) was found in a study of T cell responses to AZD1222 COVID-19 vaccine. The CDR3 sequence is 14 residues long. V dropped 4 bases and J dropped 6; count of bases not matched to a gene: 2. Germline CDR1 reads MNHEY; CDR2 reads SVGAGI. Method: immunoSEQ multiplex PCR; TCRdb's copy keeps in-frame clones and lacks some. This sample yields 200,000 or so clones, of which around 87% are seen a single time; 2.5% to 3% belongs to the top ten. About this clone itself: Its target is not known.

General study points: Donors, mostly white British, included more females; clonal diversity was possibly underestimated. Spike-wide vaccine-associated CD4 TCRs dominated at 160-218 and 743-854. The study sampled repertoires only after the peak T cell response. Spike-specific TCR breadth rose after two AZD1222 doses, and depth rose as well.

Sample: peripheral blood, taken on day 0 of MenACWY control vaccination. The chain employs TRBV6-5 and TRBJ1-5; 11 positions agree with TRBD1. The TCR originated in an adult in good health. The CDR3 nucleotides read TGTGCCAGCAGTTGGACAGGGGGCGGTCAGCCCCAGCATTTT. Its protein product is CASSWTGGGQPQHF.